This TCR beta chain was identified in a study of T cells in Graves' hyperthyroidism and ophthalmopathy. In the study overall: Peripheral blood draws took place at initial diagnosis, ahead of any treatment. Study findings and constraints: A model built on 13 V-J features separated ophthalmopathy from stable hyperthyroidism.

Concerning this clonotype: The antigen is undetermined.

The V gene end was trimmed by 2 bases and the J gene end by 7 bases; junction bases not matched to a gene: 8. CDR3 size: 14 residues. Germline V CDR1 and CDR2: DFQATT, SNEGSKA (reference sequence). Amplification of TCR beta CDR3 regions used RNA as the template. HTBI primers were used for first-round RT-PCR of the TCR CDR3. TCRdb recomputed calls from the multiplex PCR reads with MiXCR, one row per CDR3 protein. The table has roughly 740,000 distinct CDR3 sequences, about 15% seen once. The receptor was isolated from a man younger than 35 with Graves' hyperthyroidism. The chain recombines TRBV20-1 with TRBJ2-7; TRBD2 matches 10 bases. Sequenced sample: blood. For the CDR3, the DNA is TGCAGTGCTAGAAGGCCTAGCGGGAGCGGGGAGCAGTACTTC. It specifies CSARRPSGSGEQYF.